This is a list of T cell receptor beta chains from one sample in a study of metastatic and nonmetastatic thyroid tumors. With MiXCR, TCRdb reprocessed the PCR reads. This table holds roughly 3,900 clones, 35% to 45% found once. The sequenced sample was tumor tissue. These receptors were taken from a female donor with papillary thyroid cancer or a benign thyroid nodule (not recorded which). Some clones in this sample may be carry-over from other donors' samples. Each CDR3 is given with its conserved first and last residue. The D gene is left open where the match is weak. Expanded clones are given a class, and other clones once, few, many or no size at all.

J gene: TRBJ1-6
D gene: TRBD1
clone size: NA
V gene: TRBV19
CDR3 DNA: TGTGACAGTAGCGCAGCAGGGGGCAATAATTCACCCCTCCACTTT
CDR3 protein: CDSSAAGGNNSPLHF

J gene: TRBJ2-5
D gene: TRBD2
clone size: few
V gene: TRBV27
CDR3 DNA: TGTGCCAGCAGTAATCTAGCGGGGGGGCCGAGGGAGACCCAGTACTTC
CDR3 protein: CASSNLAGGPRETQYF

J gene: TRBJ1-3
D gene: TRBD1
clone size: NA
V gene: TRBV6-5
CDR3 DNA: TGTGCCAGCAGTTACAGTGGGACAGCCACCCGAAACACCATATATTTT
CDR3 protein: CASSYSGTATRNTIYF

J gene: TRBJ2-7
D gene: NA
clone size: NA
V gene: TRBV12-5
CDR3 DNA: TGTGCTAGTTCCCCCGACGGAGCTACTGGGGAGCAGTACTTC
CDR3 protein: CASSPDGATGEQYF

J gene: TRBJ2-2
D gene: NA
clone size: NA
V gene: TRBV6-4
CDR3 DNA: TGTGCCAGCAGTGAATTTGGAAACACCGGGGAGCTGTTTTTT
CDR3 protein: CASSEFGNTGELFF

J gene: TRBJ2-3
D gene: NA
clone size: NA
V gene: TRBV19
CDR3 DNA: TGTGCCAGTAGTAACCGGGGTTTAGAGGATACGCAGTATTTT
CDR3 protein: CASSNRGLEDTQYF

J gene: TRBJ1-3
D gene: NA
clone size: NA
V gene: TRBV6-1
CDR3 DNA: TGTGCCAGCAGCGAACAGAGCTCTGGAAACACCATATATTTT
CDR3 protein: CASSEQSSGNTIYF

J gene: TRBJ1-5
D gene: NA
clone size: few
V gene: TRBV12-3/TRBV12-4
CDR3 DNA: TGTGCCAGCAGTTTAGAAGGGTACCAGCCCCAGCATTTT
CDR3 protein: CASSLEGYQPQHF

J gene: TRBJ2-5
D gene: NA
clone size: NA
V gene: TRBV7-3
CDR3 DNA: TGTGCCAGCAGCTTAACTGGGGGAAGAGGGGAGACCCAGTACTTC
CDR3 protein: CASSLTGGRGETQYF

J gene: TRBJ1-5
D gene: NA
clone size: few
V gene: TRBV6-1
CDR3 DNA: TGTGCCAGCAGTGAAAGGGGGTCAGATCAGCCCCAGCATTTT
CDR3 protein: CASSERGSDQPQHF

J gene: TRBJ2-2
D gene: NA
clone size: NA
V gene: TRBV12-3/TRBV12-4
CDR3 DNA: TGTGCCAGCAGTTTTGGGCAGGCGAACACCGGGGAGCTGTTTTTT
CDR3 protein: CASSFGQANTGELFF

J gene: TRBJ1-3
D gene: NA
clone size: NA
V gene: TRBV18
CDR3 DNA: TGTGCCAGCTCACCTGGGGCAGCTGGAGACACCATATATTTT
CDR3 protein: CASSPGAAGDTIYF

J gene: TRBJ2-3
D gene: TRBD2
clone size: NA
V gene: TRBV9
CDR3 DNA: TGTGCCAGCAGCAACCCCTTGGCGGGAGTTCGCACAGATACGCAGTATTTT
CDR3 protein: CASSNPLAGVRTDTQYF

J gene: TRBJ2-2
D gene: NA
clone size: few
V gene: TRBV6-4
CDR3 DNA: TGTGCCAGCCGTTCCCGCCGGGCAAACGGGGAGCTGTTTTTT
CDR3 protein: CASRSRRANGELFF

J gene: TRBJ1-2
D gene: NA
clone size: NA
V gene: TRBV6-1
CDR3 DNA: TGTGCCAGCACTGGGGGGGGTGGCTACACCTTC
CDR3 protein: CASTGGGGYTF

J gene: TRBJ2-2
D gene: TRBD1
clone size: NA
V gene: TRBV12-3/TRBV12-4
CDR3 DNA: TGTGCCAGCAGTCAAGGGACAGGGTTTGGCGGGGAGCTGTTTTTT
CDR3 protein: CASSQGTGFGGELFF

J gene: TRBJ1-1
D gene: NA
clone size: NA
V gene: TRBV4-3
CDR3 DNA: TGCGCCAGCAGCCTAACAATGAACACTGAAGCTTTCTTT
CDR3 protein: CASSLTMNTEAFF

J gene: TRBJ1-1
D gene: NA
clone size: few
V gene: TRBV30
CDR3 DNA: TGTGCCTGGAGGGGGAAGGGGTTCACTGAAGCTTTCTTT
CDR3 protein: CAWRGKGFTEAFF

J gene: TRBJ1-1
D gene: NA
clone size: many
V gene: TRBV11-2
CDR3 DNA: TGTGCCAGCAGCTTAGGTTCCCAGTCTGAAGCTTTCTTT
CDR3 protein: CASSLGSQSEAFF

J gene: TRBJ2-7
D gene: TRBD1
clone size: few
V gene: TRBV28
CDR3 DNA: TGTGCCAGCATACACGCCGGGACAGGATTTCCCTACGAGCAGTACTTC
CDR3 protein: CASIHAGTGFPYEQYF

J gene: TRBJ2-3
D gene: TRBD2
clone size: NA
V gene: TRBV24-1
CDR3 DNA: TGTGCCACCAGTGATTCGGTCCAGCGGGAGGGCCTAATCGCAGATACGCAGTATTTT
CDR3 protein: CATSDSVQREGLIADTQYF

J gene: TRBJ2-1
D gene: TRBD2
clone size: NA
V gene: TRBV28
CDR3 DNA: TGTGCCAGCAGTCCGCATGGGGAGGGCGATTGGAATGAGCAGTTCTTC
CDR3 protein: CASSPHGEGDWNEQFF

J gene: TRBJ2-7
D gene: NA
clone size: few
V gene: TRBV2
CDR3 DNA: TGTGCCAGCAGTAGGGCGCCGGACGAGCAGTACTTC
CDR3 protein: CASSRAPDEQYF

J gene: TRBJ2-7
D gene: NA
clone size: few
V gene: TRBV6-1
CDR3 DNA: TGTGCCAGCCTGCGGTTAGGATCCTACGAGCAGTACTTC
CDR3 protein: CASLRLGSYEQYF

J gene: TRBJ2-1
D gene: NA
clone size: NA
V gene: TRBV20-1
CDR3 DNA: TGCAGTGCTAGAGACGGACTAGAGGGGGATGAGCAGTTCTTC
CDR3 protein: CSARDGLEGDEQFF

J gene: TRBJ2-6
D gene: NA
clone size: NA
V gene: TRBV4-1
CDR3 DNA: TGCGCCAGCAGCCAAGTTTTCTCCCCTGGGGCCAACGTCCTGACTTTC
CDR3 protein: CASSQVFSPGANVLTF

J gene: TRBJ2-1
D gene: TRBD1
clone size: NA
V gene: TRBV7-2
CDR3 DNA: TGTGCCAGCAGCTTAGCGCGGTGGCAGGGGGCCCATGAGCAGTTCTTC
CDR3 protein: CASSLARWQGAHEQFF

J gene: TRBJ2-2
D gene: NA
clone size: NA
V gene: TRBV5-1
CDR3 DNA: TGCGCCAGCAAAAAGGGAGACATGGTGAACACCGGGGAGCTGTTTTTT
CDR3 protein: CASKKGDMVNTGELFF

J gene: TRBJ1-5
D gene: NA
clone size: NA
V gene: TRBV29-1
CDR3 DNA: TGCAGCGTTGAGGAAGGGGATCAGCCCCAGCATTTT
CDR3 protein: CSVEEGDQPQHF